This entry concerns a single T cell receptor beta chain. The data stem from a study of human thymus T cells. Resections that were taken during corrective heart surgery supplied the thymus tissue. Libraries were prepared by immunoSEQ multiplex PCR; TCRdb keeps only in-frame clonotypes and omits some of them. The sample has some 130,000 clones; over 85% are singletons. Germline V gene lookup returns CDR1 LGHNA and CDR2 YSLEER. The CDR3 covers 16 residues. The germline V and J ends were trimmed by 0 bases and 3 bases, with 15 bases remaining between them. The receptor was derived from a boy in the first two years of life with a congenital heart defect but otherwise immunologically healthy. Sequenced material: thymus tissue. The chain carries TRBV4-3 and TRBJ2-7, with a tentative D call TRBD1 (5 bases). CDR3 sequence: CASSQDGQGPLYEQYF. CDR3 coding DNA: TGCGCCAGCAGCCAAGATGGGCAGGGTCCTCTCTACGAGCAGTACTTC.